Below are 18 T cell receptor beta chains sequenced from a single sample in a study of early T cells in non-severe SARS-CoV-2 infection. TCRdb reprocessed the 5' RACE reads via MiXCR and lists one record per CDR3 protein. The sample records more than 65,000 distinct CDR3 sequences, over 9% being singletons. The material sequenced was whole blood. These TCRs come from an adult who was a healthcare worker with PCR-confirmed SARS-CoV-2 infection or an uninfected control (not recorded which).

This rearrangement joins TRBV12-3 or TRBV12-4 to TRBJ1-3, with D possibly being TRBD1 (5 bases). The CDR3 runs 15 residues. Trimming took off 6 bases at V and 6 bases at J, with 18 bases between the two ends. The CDR3, as DNA: TGTGCCAGCAGCCCCCTGAGGGGAGGGGAAAACACCATATATTTT. This sequence encodes CASSPLRGGENTIYF.

This clonotype has at least ten counts. This rearrangement joins TRBV2 to TRBJ2-7; perhaps TRBD2 as D (6 bases). Germline lookup yields CDR1 SNHLY and CDR2 FYNNEI. This CDR3 comprises 17 residues. The V and J ends lost 7 bases and 3 bases respectively, with 25 bases between them. Here the CDR3 DNA reads TGTGCCAGCACCCCGGGGGTGGTACAAGGCGGCTACTACGAGCAGTACTTC. This codes for CASTPGVVQGGYYEQYF.

This clonotype was observed many times. The V gene is TRBV27, the J gene TRBJ2-1, with D hard to call. The CDR3 is made up of 13 amino acids. V was cut by 0 bases and J by 6 bases, with 6 bases left in between. Germline lookup yields CDR1 MNHEY and CDR2 SMNVEV (reference sequence). The CDR3 sequence: CASSLSPVNEQFF. The DNA of the CDR3 is TGTGCCAGCAGTTTATCCCCAGTCAATGAGCAGTTCTTC.

This chain uses TRBV20-1 with TRBJ1-2; maybe TRBD1 (6 bases). V lost 6 bases to trimming and J lost 8 bases, with 13 bases between them. CDR1 and CDR2 from the germline V gene are DFQATT and SNEGSKA (reference sequence). This CDR3 has 11 residues. CDR3 DNA sequence: TGCAGTGCAGGGGCAGGGGAAGGCTACACCTTC. It translates to CSAGAGEGYTF.

This clonotype was detected only a few times. This chain links TRBV28 with TRBJ2-7; 9 nucleotides line up with TRBD1. This CDR3 comprises 14 residues. Trimming at V came to 3 bases and at J to 5 bases, leaving 5 bases not matched to a gene. CDR1 and CDR2 (germline): MDHEN, SYDVKM. CDR3 residues: CASSLTDRGDEQYF. The CDR3 nucleotides are TGTGCCAGCAGTTTGACCGACAGGGGGGACGAGCAGTACTTC.

The rearrangement uses TRBV2 and TRBJ2-3, with D unclear. Trimming removed 0 bases at V and 0 bases at J, with 10 bases between. CDR3 length: 16 residues. Germline CDR1 reads SNHLY; CDR2 reads FYNNEI. CDR3 amino acids: CASSEAQTVSTDTQYF. In DNA form, the CDR3 reads TGTGCCAGCAGTGAAGCGCAGACCGTTAGCACAGATACGCAGTATTTT. Using reference TRBV2 and TRBJ2-3 for the parts outside the CDR3, the full variable domain is EPEVTQTPSHQVTQMGQEVILRCVPISNHLYFYWYRQILGQKVEFLVSFYNNEISEKSEIFDDQFSVERPDGSNFTLKIRSTKLEDSAMYFCASSEAQTVSTDTQYFGPGTRLTVL.

In this sample, this clonotype turned up a few times. The V and J genes are TRBV7-9 and TRBJ1-6; 7 bases line up with TRBD1. The CDR3 sequence is 16 residues long. In germline, CDR1 is SEHNR, CDR2 FQNEAQ (reference sequence). The junction had 13 bases not matched to a gene; V was cut back by 5 bases and J by 9 bases. For the CDR3, the DNA is TGTGCCAGCAGCCGGACAGGTCAGGGTCGGAGTTCACCCCTCCACTTT. It specifies CASSRTGQGRSSPLHF.

This clonotype has more than one count but fewer than ten. The gene calls are TRBV7-2 and TRBJ1-5, with D hard to call. The length of the CDR3 is 12 residues. Trimming pared 4 bases from V and 3 bases from J, leaving 4 bases between. Per germline, CDR1 SGHTA and CDR2 FQGNSA. The CDR3 DNA reads as TGTGCCAGCAGCTACTACAATCAGCCCCAGCATTTT. Translated: CASSYYNQPQHF. The full variable domain, in which reference TRBV7-2 and TRBJ1-5 provide the parts outside the CDR3, is GAGVSQSPSNKVTEKGKDVELRCDPISGHTALYWYRQSLGQGLEFLIYFQGNSAPDKSGLPSDRFSAERTGGSVSTLTIQRTQQEDSAVYLCASSYYNQPQHFGDGTRLSIL.

The chain couples TRBV7-9 to TRBJ2-2; 11 bases are a match to TRBD1. The trim removed 4 bases at V and 4 bases at J, leaving 2 bases unmatched. The CDR3 runs to 15 residues. Germline V gives CDR1 SEHNR, CDR2 FQNEAQ (reference sequence). The CDR3 sequence: CASSSGTGGTGELFF. The CDR3 DNA sequence: TGTGCCAGCAGCTCTGGGACAGGGGGCACCGGGGAGCTGTTTTTT.

This chain joins TRBV7-9 and TRBJ2-2; D gene uncertain. V dropped 5 bases and J dropped 6 bases, with 10 bases sitting between them. Germline CDR1 and CDR2: SEHNR and FQNEAQ (reference sequence). The CDR3 has 13 residues. CDR3 sequence reads: CASSRERPGELFF. CDR3 bases: TGTGCCAGCAGCCGCGAGCGACCCGGGGAGCTGTTTTTT.

This clonotype was counted many times. This chain uses TRBV7-2 with TRBJ2-7; 9 bases map to TRBD2. Germline CDR1 reads SGHTA; CDR2 reads FQGNSA. The CDR3 runs to 14 residues. Trimming took 5 bases from V and 4 from J; bases not matched to a gene: 6. The CDR3 DNA is TGTGCCAGCAGCCGAGGCGGGGGGGCGTACGAGCAGTACTTC. Translation: CASSRGGGAYEQYF. The whole variable domain, filled in from reference TRBV7-2 and TRBJ2-7, reads GAGVSQSPSNKVTEKGKDVELRCDPISGHTALYWYRQSLGQGLEFLIYFQGNSAPDKSGLPSDRFSAERTGGSVSTLTIQRTQQEDSAVYLCASSRGGGAYEQYFGPGTRLTVT.

The rearrangement joins TRBV3-1 to TRBJ2-1, with D unresolved. Trimming removed 1 base at V and 0 bases at J, with 13 bases between. The germline V gene has CDR1 LGHDT and CDR2 YNNKEL (reference sequence). CDR3 length: 17 residues. CDR3 in amino acids: CASSQGTRVSSYNEQFF. CDR3 sequence (DNA): TGTGCCAGCAGCCAAGGCACAAGGGTCAGCTCCTACAATGAGCAGTTCTTC.

This clonotype was counted at least ten times. The rearrangement links TRBV27 to TRBJ2-1; D unclear. Germline lookup yields CDR1 MNHEY and CDR2 SMNVEV (reference sequence). Trimming removed 4 bases from V and 6 bases from J, with 13 bases in between. The CDR3 spans 14 residues. The CDR3 loop reads CASSSPEQFNEQFF. CDR3 nucleotides: TGTGCCAGCAGTTCCCCGGAACAGTTCAATGAGCAGTTCTTC.

Comment on this clonotype: A much larger clone is a single base away; this may be a read error. The chain carries TRBV5-1 and TRBJ2-7; D is undetermined. The CDR3 length is 15 residues. Germline-derived CDR1 and CDR2 are SGHRS and YFSETQ. CDR3 protein: CDSSSSDPLTGEQYF. The CDR3 nucleotides are TGCGACAGCAGCTCCTCCGACCCCTTAACGGGCGAGCAGTACTTC.

This CDR3 reads CASSPLAGGSPGELFF. CDR3 DNA sequence: TGTGCCAGCAGTCCCCTAGCGGGAGGGTCGCCCGGGGAGCTGTTTTTT. The rearrangement joins TRBV27 to TRBJ2-2; 12 bases align to TRBD2. There are 16 residues in the CDR3. With V trimmed by 5 bases and J by 6 bases, 7 bases remained unmatched. CDR1 is MNHEY, CDR2 SMNVEV, per germline (reference sequence).

The chain combines TRBV12-3 or TRBV12-4 with TRBJ2-3, with D possibly being TRBD2 (5 bases). The V end lost 2 bases, the J end lost 2 bases, and 8 bases lay between the germline ends. The CDR3 loop spans 14 amino acids. CDR3 region: CASSLQRNTDTQYF. The DNA for the CDR3 is TGTGCCAGCAGTTTACAGCGGAACACAGATACGCAGTATTTT.

This clonotype was found a few times. J is TRBJ2-2 and V is TRBV2; D gene ambiguous. Per germline, CDR1 SNHLY and CDR2 FYNNEI. This CDR3 has 15 residues. Between the trimmed V and J ends, which lost 3 bases and 7 bases, there was a span of 15 bases. The DNA of the CDR3 is TGTGCCAGCAGTGAGATAACTCCCCAAAGCGGGGAGCTGTTTTTT. Encoded protein: CASSEITPQSGELFF.

This clonotype showed up many times. The chain uses TRBV28 and TRBJ2-1; the D gene is possibly TRBD2 (6 bases). V was clipped by 5 bases and J by 8 bases, with 25 bases between them. The germline V gene encodes CDR1 MDHEN and CDR2 SYDVKM. CDR3 length equals 17 residues. CDR3 sequence: CASSARDSWGKSDEQFF. The CDR3 nucleotides are TGTGCCAGCAGTGCCCGGGACTCCTGGGGGAAAAGCGATGAGCAGTTCTTC.